One and the same sample provided the 18 T cell receptor beta chains below, sequenced in a study of shared clonotypes between healthy human individuals. Sequencing was performed with immunoSEQ multiplex PCR; in TCRdb, only in-frame clones are kept and a portion is missing. The profile covers over 2 million clones, with approximately 94% appearing a single time and about 1.1% taken by the ten largest. Naivety among CD8 cells was defined by CD45RO negativity and positive CCR7 selection, thereby excluding terminally differentiated effector memory CD45RA+ cells. Source material: naive CD8+ T cells sorted from blood. All receptors come from a man younger than 35 in good health.

This chain links TRBV10-1 with TRBJ2-7, with unresolved D. The V gene lost 3 bases and the J gene lost 3 bases, with 12 bases spanning the gap. The length of the CDR3 is 14 residues. Germline V lookup: CDR1 WNHNN, CDR2 SYGVQD (reference sequence). In nucleotides, the CDR3 is TGCGCCAGCAGTGAAGGCGGCAAGTTCTACGAGCAGTACTTC. This codes for CASSEGGKFYEQYF.

This sequence joins TRBV28 and TRBJ1-2, with D maybe TRBD1 (6 bases). CDR3 length equals 13 residues. V was shortened by 8 bases and J by 5 bases, with 15 bases between the two germline ends. Per germline, CDR1 MDHEN and CDR2 SYDVKM. CDR3 amino acids: CASGTIYPYGYTF. CDR3 DNA: TGTGCCAGCGGGACAATCTATCCTTATGGCTACACCTTC.

As for this clone: Within the sample, other DNA sequences also encode this same CDR3. The chain recombines TRBV19 with TRBJ2-2; D call uncertain. Germline V gene lookup returns CDR1 LNHDA and CDR2 SQIVND (reference sequence). V was trimmed by 3 bases and J by 5 bases, leaving 7 bases between them. The CDR3 totals 13 residues. The CDR3 nucleotides are TGTGCCAGTAGTATTCTAGGGACCGGGGAGCTGTTTTTT. Amino acid sequence: CASSILGTGELFF. Looking up the rest from reference TRBV19 and TRBJ2-2 gives the full variable domain: DGGITQSPKYLFRKEGQNVTLSCEQNLNHDAMYWYRQDPGQGLRLIYYSQIVNDFQKGDIAEGYSVSREKKESFPLTVTSAQKNPTAFYLCASSILGTGELFFGEGSRLTVL.

V and J are TRBV7-9 and TRBJ2-1; no firm D call. The V gene's germline CDR1 is SEHNR and CDR2 FQNEAQ (reference sequence). This CDR3 is 16 amino acids long. V was trimmed by 2 bases and J by 2 bases, leaving 13 bases between them. The CDR3 nucleotides are TGTGCCAGCAGCTTAATTTCCATTACAGCCTACAATGAGCAGTTCTTC. Its translation is CASSLISITAYNEQFF.

This clone has just one count. This chain joins TRBV27 and TRBJ2-2, with D tentatively TRBD2 (6 bases). V was pared by 3 bases and J by 2 bases, with 16 bases between. The CDR3 sequence is 17 residues long. Germline V gene data show CDR1 as MNHEY and CDR2 as SMNVEV (reference sequence). CDR3 DNA sequence: TGTGCCAGCAGTTTGCTTAGCGGATGGACAAACACCGGGGAGCTGTTTTTT. This gives the protein CASSLLSGWTNTGELFF.

V gene TRBV19 combines with J gene TRBJ1-6, with D hard to call. The germline V and J ends were trimmed by 1 base and 3 bases, with 13 bases remaining between them. There are 17 residues in the CDR3. Germline CDR1 is LNHDA and CDR2 is SQIVND (reference sequence). The CDR3 here is CASSIAPAGSYNSPLHF. In DNA form, the CDR3 reads TGTGCCAGTAGTATAGCCCCGGCCGGGAGCTATAATTCACCCCTCCACTTT.

The chain couples TRBV7-9 to TRBJ2-1; D possibly corresponds to TRBD2 (6 bases). This CDR3 contains 13 residues. Trimming pared 1 base from V and 7 bases from J, leaving 8 bases between. From germline, CDR1 is SEHNR and CDR2 FQNEAQ (reference sequence). In DNA form, the CDR3 reads TGTGCCAGCAGCTTAGACGGACTAAATGAGCAGTTCTTC. Translated, it gives CASSLDGLNEQFF.

The chain is built from TRBV9 and TRBJ2-5, with D perhaps matching TRBD1 (6 bases). Deletions cut 2 bases from V and 7 bases from J, with 12 bases between. The CDR3 has 13 amino acids. Per the germline V gene, CDR1 is SGDLS and CDR2 is YYNGEE. The CDR3 region has the DNA TGTGCCAGCAGCGTGGGACATGGGGGGACCCAGTACTTC. It is translated as CASSVGHGGTQYF.

In the case of this clone: This CDR3 is also generated by other DNA sequences in the sample. The rearrangement links TRBV5-6 to TRBJ2-7, with D hard to call. Germline assignment: CDR1 SGHDT and CDR2 YYEEEE. This CDR3 has 13 amino acids. Between the trimmed V and J ends, which lost 2 bases and 1 base, there was a span of 7 bases. The CDR3 protein is CASSFRDSYEQYF. CDR3 in DNA: TGTGCCAGCAGCTTTAGGGATTCCTACGAGCAGTACTTC.

The chain joins TRBV5-1 to TRBJ2-1; no reliable D call. The CDR3 has 14 residues. The V gene's germline CDR1 is SGHRS and CDR2 YFSETQ. Trimming shortened V by 0 bases and J by 2 bases, and 6 bases separated the two germline ends. In DNA form, the CDR3 reads TGCGCCAGCAGCTTGGAAGGGACCTACAATGAGCAGTTCTTC. Its protein product is CASSLEGTYNEQFF.

V is TRBV27 and J is TRBJ2-3; D might be TRBD1 (6 bases). The CDR3 runs 13 residues. Trimming stripped 4 bases from V and 2 bases from J, with 7 bases between. Germline V CDR1 and CDR2: MNHEY, SMNVEV (reference sequence). The CDR3 DNA reads as TGTGCCAGCAGTTGGACAGACACAGATACGCAGTATTTT. This gives the protein CASSWTDTDTQYF.

This chain uses TRBV13 with TRBJ2-6, with 8 bases fitting TRBD1. Germline CDR1 reads PRHDT; CDR2 reads FYEKMQ (reference sequence). After removal of 5 bases from V and 0 bases from J, the junction contained 15 bases not matched to a gene. This CDR3 contains 20 residues. CDR3 sequence: CASSEWGRGHTSSGANVLTF. Here the CDR3 DNA reads TGTGCCAGCAGCGAATGGGGCAGGGGGCATACCAGCTCTGGGGCCAACGTCCTGACTTTC.

This rearrangement joins TRBV5-1 to TRBJ2-3; the match to TRBD2 covers 11 bases. This CDR3 has 16 residues. Per germline, CDR1 SGHRS and CDR2 YFSETQ. V shed 4 bases, J shed 2 bases, and the junction held 6 bases outside the gene matches. The CDR3 loop is CASSPGLAGNTDTQYF. CDR3 DNA: TGCGCCAGCAGCCCAGGACTAGCGGGCAACACAGATACGCAGTATTTT. The variable domain in full, with the rest retrieved from reference TRBV5-1 and TRBJ2-3, is KAGVTQTPRYLIKTRGQQVTLSCSPISGHRSVSWYQQTPGQGLQFLFEYFSETQRNKGNFPGRFSGRQFSNSRSEMNVSTLELGDSALYLCASSPGLAGNTDTQYFGPGTRLTVL.

V usage is TRBV4-1 and J usage is TRBJ2-3, with 10 positions matching TRBD2. Per germline, CDR1 MGHRA and CDR2 YSYEKL. This CDR3 is 18 amino acids long. The junction had 11 bases not matched to a gene; V was cut back by 3 bases and J by 2 bases. The CDR3 sequence: CASSQNPWTSGHTDTQYF. The CDR3 DNA reads TGCGCCAGCAGCCAGAACCCTTGGACTAGCGGCCACACAGATACGCAGTATTTT.

As concerns this clone: This CDR3 is also generated by other DNA sequences in the sample. This chain connects TRBV6-5 to TRBJ2-7; the D call may be TRBD1 or TRBD2 (5 bases each). Germline lookup yields CDR1 MNHEY and CDR2 SVGAGI. This CDR3 is 14 amino acids long. V was shortened by 2 bases and J by 0 bases, with 8 bases between the two germline ends. This CDR3 reads CASSYGGTSYEQYF. CDR3 coding DNA: TGTGCCAGCAGTTACGGGGGAACCTCCTACGAGCAGTACTTC.

The rearrangement links TRBV5-5 to TRBJ1-6, with 7 bases fitting TRBD1. The junction had 11 bases not matched to a gene; V was cut back by 4 bases and J by 10 bases. The germline V gene has CDR1 SGHKS and CDR2 YYEKEE (reference sequence). This CDR3 region has 15 residues. The CDR3 region is CASSPELGGRSPLHF. The CDR3 region has the DNA TGTGCCAGCAGCCCGGAATTAGGGGGCCGATCACCCCTCCACTTT.

The chain employs TRBV19 and TRBJ1-6; D unclear. The CDR3 length is 15 residues. Looked up from germline, CDR1 is LNHDA and CDR2 is SQIVND (reference sequence). V was pared by 3 bases and J by 0 bases, with 6 bases between. The DNA for the CDR3 is TGTGCCAGTAGTATCCGGGACTCCTATAATTCACCCCTCCACTTT. Its translation is CASSIRDSYNSPLHF.

V gene TRBV9 combines with J gene TRBJ2-7; the D gene could be TRBD1 or TRBD2 (5 bases each). Trimming stripped 4 bases from V and 3 bases from J, with 11 bases between. This CDR3 contains 13 residues. Germline CDR1 is SGDLS and CDR2 is YYNGEE. The CDR3: CASSPLGVYEQYF. The DNA of the CDR3 is TGTGCCAGCAGCCCCCTGGGGGTCTACGAGCAGTACTTC.